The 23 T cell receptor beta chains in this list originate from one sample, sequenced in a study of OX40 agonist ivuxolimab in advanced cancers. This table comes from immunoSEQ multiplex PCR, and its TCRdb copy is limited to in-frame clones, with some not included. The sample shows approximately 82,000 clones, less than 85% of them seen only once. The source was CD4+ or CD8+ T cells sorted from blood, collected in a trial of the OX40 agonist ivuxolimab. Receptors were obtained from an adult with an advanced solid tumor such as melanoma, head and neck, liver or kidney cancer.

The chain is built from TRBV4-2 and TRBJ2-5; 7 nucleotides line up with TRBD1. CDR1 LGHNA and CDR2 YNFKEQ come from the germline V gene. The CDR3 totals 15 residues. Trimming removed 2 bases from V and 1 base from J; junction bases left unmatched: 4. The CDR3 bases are TGTGCCAGCAGCCAATCGGGACAGCCCCAAGAGACCCAGTACTTC. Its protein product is CASSQSGQPQETQYF.

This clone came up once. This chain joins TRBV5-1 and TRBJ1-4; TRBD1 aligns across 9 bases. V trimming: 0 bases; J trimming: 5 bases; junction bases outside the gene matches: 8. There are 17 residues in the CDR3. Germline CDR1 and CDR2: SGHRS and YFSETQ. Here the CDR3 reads CASSLAGTGSFNEKLFF. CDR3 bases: TGCGCCAGCAGCTTGGCCGGGACAGGGTCCTTCAATGAAAAACTGTTTTTT.

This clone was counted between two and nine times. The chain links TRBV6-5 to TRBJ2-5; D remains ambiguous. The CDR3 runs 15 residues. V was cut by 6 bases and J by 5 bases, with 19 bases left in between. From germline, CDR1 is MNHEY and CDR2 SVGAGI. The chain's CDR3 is CASSPYGRLGETQYF. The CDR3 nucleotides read TGTGCCAGCAGCCCCTACGGACGTCTCGGGGAGACCCAGTACTTC.

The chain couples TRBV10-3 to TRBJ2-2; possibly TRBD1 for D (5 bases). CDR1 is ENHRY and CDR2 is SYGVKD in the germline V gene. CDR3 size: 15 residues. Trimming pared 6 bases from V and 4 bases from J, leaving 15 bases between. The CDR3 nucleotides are TGTGCCATCAGACAGACAGCAGTTAGCACCGGGGAGCTGTTTTTT. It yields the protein CAIRQTAVSTGELFF.

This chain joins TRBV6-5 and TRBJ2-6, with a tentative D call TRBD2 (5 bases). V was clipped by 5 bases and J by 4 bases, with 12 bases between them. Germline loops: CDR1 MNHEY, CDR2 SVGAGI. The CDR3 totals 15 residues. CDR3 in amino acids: CASSPLWEGANVLTF. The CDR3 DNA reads TGTGCCAGCAGTCCCCTCTGGGAGGGGGCCAACGTCCTGACTTTC.

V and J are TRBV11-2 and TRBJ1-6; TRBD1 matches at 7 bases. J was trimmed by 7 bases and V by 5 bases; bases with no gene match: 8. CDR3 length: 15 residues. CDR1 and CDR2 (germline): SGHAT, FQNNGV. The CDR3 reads CASSDSDRLNSPLHF. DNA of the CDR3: TGTGCCAGCAGCGACTCGGACAGGTTGAATTCACCCCTCCACTTT.

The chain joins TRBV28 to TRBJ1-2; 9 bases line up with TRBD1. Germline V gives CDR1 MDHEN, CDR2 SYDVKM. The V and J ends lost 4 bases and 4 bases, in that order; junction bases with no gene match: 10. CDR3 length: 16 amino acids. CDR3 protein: CASSSSTGTGFYGYTF. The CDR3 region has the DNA TGTGCCAGCAGTTCATCGACAGGGACAGGGTTCTATGGCTACACCTTC.

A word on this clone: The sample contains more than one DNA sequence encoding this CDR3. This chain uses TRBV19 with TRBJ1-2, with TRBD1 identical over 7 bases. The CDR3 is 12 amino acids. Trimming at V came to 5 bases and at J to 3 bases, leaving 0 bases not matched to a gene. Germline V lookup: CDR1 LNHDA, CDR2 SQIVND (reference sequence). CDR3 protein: CASSQGDYGYTF. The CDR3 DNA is TGTGCCAGTAGTCAGGGGGACTATGGCTACACCTTC.

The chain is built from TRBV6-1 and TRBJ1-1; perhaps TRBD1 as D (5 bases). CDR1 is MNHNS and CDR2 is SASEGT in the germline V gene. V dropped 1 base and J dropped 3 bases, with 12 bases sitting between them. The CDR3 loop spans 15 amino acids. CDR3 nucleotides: TGTGCCAGCAGTGAAGGGGACGCCTCAGACACTGAAGCTTTCTTT. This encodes CASSEGDASDTEAFF.

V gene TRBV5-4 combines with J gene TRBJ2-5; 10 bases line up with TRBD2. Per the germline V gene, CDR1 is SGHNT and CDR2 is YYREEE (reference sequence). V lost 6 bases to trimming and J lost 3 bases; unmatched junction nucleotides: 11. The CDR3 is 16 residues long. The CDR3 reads CASTPGASGGKETQYF. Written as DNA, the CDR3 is TGTGCCAGCACCCCCGGGGCTAGCGGGGGCAAAGAGACCCAGTACTTC.

The CDR3: CASSPLLPGYTF. The DNA for the CDR3 is TGTGCCAGCAGCCCCTTATTGCCTGGCTACACCTTC. J is TRBJ1-2 and V is TRBV7-2; no firm D call. Germline V gives CDR1 SGHTA, CDR2 FQGNSA. Deletions cut 5 bases from V and 7 bases from J, with 11 bases between. The CDR3 covers 12 residues.

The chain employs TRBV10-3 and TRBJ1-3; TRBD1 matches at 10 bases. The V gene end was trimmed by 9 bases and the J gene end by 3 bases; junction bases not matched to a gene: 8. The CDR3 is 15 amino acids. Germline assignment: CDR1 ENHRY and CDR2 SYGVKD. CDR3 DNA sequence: TGTGCCATTAGCAGACAGGGGGCGCGTGGAAACACCATATATTTT. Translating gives CAISRQGARGNTIYF.

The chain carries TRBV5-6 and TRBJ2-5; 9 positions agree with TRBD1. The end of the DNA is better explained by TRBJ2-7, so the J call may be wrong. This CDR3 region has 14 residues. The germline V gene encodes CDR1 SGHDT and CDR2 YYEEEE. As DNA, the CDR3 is TGTGCCAGCACCGGAACCGGGACAGGGATCGAGCAGTACTTC. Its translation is CASTGTGTGIEQYF.

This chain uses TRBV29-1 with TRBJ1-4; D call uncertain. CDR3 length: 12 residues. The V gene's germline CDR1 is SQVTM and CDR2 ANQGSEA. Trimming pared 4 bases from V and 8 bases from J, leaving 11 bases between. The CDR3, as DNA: TGCAGCGTTGGGCCCAGTGCGGAAAAACTGTTTTTT. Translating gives CSVGPSAEKLFF.

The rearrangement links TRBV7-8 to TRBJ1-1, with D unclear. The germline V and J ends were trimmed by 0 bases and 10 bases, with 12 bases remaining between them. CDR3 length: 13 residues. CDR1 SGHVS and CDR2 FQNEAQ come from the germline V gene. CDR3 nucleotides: TGTGCCAGCAGCTTAGCGCCCAGGTCTCGAGCTTTCTTT. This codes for CASSLAPRSRAFF.

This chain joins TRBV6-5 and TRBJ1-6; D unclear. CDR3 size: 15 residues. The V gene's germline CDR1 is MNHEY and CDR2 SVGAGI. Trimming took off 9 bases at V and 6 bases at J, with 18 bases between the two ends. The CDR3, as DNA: TGTGCCAGTGCGGTCTGGGATGTCCGTAATTCACCCCTCCACTTT. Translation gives CASAVWDVRNSPLHF.

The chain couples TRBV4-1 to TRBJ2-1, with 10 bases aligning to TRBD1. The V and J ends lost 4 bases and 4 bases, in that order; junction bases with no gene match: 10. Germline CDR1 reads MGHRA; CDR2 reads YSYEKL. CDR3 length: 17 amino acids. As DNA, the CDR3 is TGCGCCAGCAGCCGTCGCGCCGGGACAGGGGAGTACAATGAGCAGTTCTTC. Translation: CASSRRAGTGEYNEQFF.

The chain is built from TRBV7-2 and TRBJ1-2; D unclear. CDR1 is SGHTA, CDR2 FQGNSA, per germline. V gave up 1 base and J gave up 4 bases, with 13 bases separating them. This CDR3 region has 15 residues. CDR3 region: CASSLGGPRLYGYTF. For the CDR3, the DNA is TGTGCCAGCAGCTTAGGCGGCCCACGACTCTATGGCTACACCTTC.

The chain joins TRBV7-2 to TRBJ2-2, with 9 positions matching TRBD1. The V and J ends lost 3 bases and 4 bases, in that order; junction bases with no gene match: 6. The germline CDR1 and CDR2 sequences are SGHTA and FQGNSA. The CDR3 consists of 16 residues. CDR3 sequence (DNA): TGTGCCAGCAGCTTGGGGACAGGGTCCTTCACCGGGGAGCTGTTTTTT. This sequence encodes CASSLGTGSFTGELFF.

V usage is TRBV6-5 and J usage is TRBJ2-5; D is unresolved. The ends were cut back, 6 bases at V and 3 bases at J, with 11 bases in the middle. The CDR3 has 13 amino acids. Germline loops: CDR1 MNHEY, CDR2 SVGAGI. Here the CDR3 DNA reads TGTGCCAGCAGCGTGGGATGGAAAGAGACCCAGTACTTC. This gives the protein CASSVGWKETQYF.

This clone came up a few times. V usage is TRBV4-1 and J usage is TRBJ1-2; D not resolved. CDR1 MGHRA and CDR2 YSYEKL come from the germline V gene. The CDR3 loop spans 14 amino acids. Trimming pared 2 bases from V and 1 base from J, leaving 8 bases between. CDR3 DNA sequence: TGCGCCAGCAGCCAATTTAACAATAACTATGGCTACACCTTC. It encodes CASSQFNNNYGYTF.

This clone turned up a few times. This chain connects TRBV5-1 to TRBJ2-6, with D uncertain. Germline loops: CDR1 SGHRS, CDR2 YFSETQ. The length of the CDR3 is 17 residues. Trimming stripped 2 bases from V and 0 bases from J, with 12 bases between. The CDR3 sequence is CASSFRQAFSGANVLTF. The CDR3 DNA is TGCGCCAGCAGCTTTCGGCAGGCGTTCTCTGGGGCCAACGTCCTGACTTTC. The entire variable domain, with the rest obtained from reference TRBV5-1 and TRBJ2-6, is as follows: KAGVTQTPRYLIKTRGQQVTLSCSPISGHRSVSWYQQTPGQGLQFLFEYFSETQRNKGNFPGRFSGRQFSNSRSEMNVSTLELGDSALYLCASSFRQAFSGANVLTFGAGSRLTVL.

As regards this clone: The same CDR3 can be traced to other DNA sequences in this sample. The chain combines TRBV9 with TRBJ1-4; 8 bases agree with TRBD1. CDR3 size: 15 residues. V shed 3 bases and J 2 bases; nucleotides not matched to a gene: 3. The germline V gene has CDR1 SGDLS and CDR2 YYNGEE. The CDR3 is CASSARQGTNEKLFF. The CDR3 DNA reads TGTGCCAGCAGCGCCCGACAGGGGACTAATGAAAAACTGTTTTTT. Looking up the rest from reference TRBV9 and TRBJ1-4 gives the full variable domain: DSGVTQTPKHLITATGQRVTLRCSPRSGDLSVYWYQQSLDQGLQFLIQYYNGEERAKGNILERFSAQQFPDLHSELNLSSLELGDSALYFCASSARQGTNEKLFFGSGTQLSVL.